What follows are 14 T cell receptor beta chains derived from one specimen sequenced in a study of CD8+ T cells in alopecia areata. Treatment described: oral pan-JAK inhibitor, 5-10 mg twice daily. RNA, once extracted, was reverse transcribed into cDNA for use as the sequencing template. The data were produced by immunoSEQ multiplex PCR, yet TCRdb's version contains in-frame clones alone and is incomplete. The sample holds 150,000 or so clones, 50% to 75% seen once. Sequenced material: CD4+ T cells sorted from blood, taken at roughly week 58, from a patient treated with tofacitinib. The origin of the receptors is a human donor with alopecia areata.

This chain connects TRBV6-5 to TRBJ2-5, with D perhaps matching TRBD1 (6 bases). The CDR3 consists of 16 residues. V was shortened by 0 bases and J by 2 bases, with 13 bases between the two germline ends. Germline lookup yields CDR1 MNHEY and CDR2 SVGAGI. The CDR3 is CASSYSQGMIQETQYF. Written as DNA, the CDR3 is TGTGCCAGCAGTTACTCACAGGGCATGATACAAGAGACCCAGTACTTC.

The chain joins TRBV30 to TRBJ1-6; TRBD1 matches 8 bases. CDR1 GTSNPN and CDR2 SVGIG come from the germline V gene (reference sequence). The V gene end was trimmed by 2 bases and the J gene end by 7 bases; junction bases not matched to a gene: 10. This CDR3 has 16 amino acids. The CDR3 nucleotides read TGTGCCTGGAGTCGCGACAGGGGAGGCTACAATTCACCCCTCCACTTT. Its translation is CAWSRDRGGYNSPLHF.

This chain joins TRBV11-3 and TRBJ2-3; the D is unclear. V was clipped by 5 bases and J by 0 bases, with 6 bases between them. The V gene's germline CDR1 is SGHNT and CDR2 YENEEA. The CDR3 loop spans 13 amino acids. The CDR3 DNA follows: TGTGCCAGCAGCGAGACTAGCACAGATACGCAGTATTTT. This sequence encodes CASSETSTDTQYF.

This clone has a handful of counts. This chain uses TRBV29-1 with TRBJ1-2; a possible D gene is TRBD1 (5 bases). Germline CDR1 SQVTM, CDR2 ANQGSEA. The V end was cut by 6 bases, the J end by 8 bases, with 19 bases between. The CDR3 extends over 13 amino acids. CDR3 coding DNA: TGCAGCGTCACCCGGGGACCGCCGTCGGGCTACACCTTC. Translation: CSVTRGPPSGYTF.

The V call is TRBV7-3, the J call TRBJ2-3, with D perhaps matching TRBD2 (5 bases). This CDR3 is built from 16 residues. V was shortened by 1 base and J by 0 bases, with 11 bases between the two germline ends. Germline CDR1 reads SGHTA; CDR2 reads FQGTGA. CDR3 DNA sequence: TGTGCCAGCAGCTTAAGTCGGGGATTTAGCACAGATACGCAGTATTTT. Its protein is CASSLSRGFSTDTQYF.

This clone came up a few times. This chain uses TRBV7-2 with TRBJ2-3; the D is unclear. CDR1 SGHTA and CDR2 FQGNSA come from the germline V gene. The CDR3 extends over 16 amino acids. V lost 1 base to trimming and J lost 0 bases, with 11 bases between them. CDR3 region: CASSLGAHSSTDTQYF. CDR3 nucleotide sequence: TGTGCCAGCAGCTTAGGGGCGCACTCTAGCACAGATACGCAGTATTTT.

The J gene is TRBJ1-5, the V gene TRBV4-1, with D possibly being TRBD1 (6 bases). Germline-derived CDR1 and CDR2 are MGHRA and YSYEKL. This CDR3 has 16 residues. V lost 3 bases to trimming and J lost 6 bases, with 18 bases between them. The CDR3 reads CASSQLDGQWIQPQHF. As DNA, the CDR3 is TGCGCCAGCAGCCAGCTAGACGGACAGTGGATTCAGCCCCAGCATTTT.

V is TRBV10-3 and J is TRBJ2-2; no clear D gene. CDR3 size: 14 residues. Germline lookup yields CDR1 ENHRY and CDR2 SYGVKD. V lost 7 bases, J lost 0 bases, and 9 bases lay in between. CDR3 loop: CAITPSANTGELFF. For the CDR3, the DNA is TGTGCCATCACCCCCTCCGCGAACACCGGGGAGCTGTTTTTT.

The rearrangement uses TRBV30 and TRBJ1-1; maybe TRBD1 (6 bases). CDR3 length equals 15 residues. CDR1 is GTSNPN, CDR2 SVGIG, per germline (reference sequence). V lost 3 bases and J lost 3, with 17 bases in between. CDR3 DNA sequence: TGTGCCTGGAGGCGACAGGTCGCTGGTCACACTGAAGCTTTCTTT. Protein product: CAWRRQVAGHTEAFF.

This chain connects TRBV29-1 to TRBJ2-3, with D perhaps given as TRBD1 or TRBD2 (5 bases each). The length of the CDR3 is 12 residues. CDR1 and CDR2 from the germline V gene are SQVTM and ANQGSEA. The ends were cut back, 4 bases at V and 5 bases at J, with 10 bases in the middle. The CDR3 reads CSVGGDRDTQYF. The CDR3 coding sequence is TGCAGCGTTGGAGGGGATCGAGATACGCAGTATTTT.

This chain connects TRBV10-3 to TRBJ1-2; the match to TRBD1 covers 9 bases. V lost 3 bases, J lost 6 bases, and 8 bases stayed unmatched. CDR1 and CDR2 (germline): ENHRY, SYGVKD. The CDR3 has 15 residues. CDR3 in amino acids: CAISDLDRGPDGYTF. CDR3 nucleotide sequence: TGTGCCATCAGTGATTTGGACAGGGGACCGGATGGCTACACCTTC.

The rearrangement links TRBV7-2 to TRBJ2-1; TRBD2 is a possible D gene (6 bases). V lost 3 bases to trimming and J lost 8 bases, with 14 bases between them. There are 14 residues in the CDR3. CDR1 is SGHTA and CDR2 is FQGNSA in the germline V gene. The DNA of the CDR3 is TGTGCCAGCAGCTTCCTAGCCGGGACTGATGAGCAGTTCTTC. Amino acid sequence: CASSFLAGTDEQFF.

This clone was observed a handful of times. The CDR3 DNA reads as TGTGCCAGCAGCTTATCTAACACCGGGGAGCTGTTTTTT. It is translated as CASSLSNTGELFF. The V gene is TRBV7-9, the J gene TRBJ2-2; D is ambiguous. This CDR3 spans 13 amino acids. In germline, CDR1 is SEHNR, CDR2 FQNEAQ (reference sequence). Deletions cut 2 bases from V and 2 bases from J, with 3 bases between.

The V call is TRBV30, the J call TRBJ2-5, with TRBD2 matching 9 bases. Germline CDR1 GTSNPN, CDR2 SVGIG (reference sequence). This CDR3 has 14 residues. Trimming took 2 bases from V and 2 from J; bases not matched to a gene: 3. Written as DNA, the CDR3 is TGTGCCTGGAGTATGGCGGGGGGGCAAGAGACCCAGTACTTC. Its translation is CAWSMAGGQETQYF.